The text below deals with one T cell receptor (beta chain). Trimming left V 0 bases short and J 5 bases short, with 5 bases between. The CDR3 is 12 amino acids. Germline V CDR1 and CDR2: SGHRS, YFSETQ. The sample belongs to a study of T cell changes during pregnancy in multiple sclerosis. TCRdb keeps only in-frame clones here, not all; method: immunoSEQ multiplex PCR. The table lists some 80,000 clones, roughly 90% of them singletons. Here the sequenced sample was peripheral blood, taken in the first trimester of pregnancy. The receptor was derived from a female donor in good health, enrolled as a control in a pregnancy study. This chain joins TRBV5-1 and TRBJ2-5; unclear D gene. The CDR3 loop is CASSLDMETQYF. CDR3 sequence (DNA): TGCGCCAGCAGCTTGGATATGGAGACCCAGTACTTC.